This T cell receptor (beta chain) was identified during a study of CD8+ T cells in alopecia areata. Study information: Patients in the treated group were given tofacitinib by mouth, 5 to 10 mg twice a day. Study outcomes and limitations: Sequencing of scalp samples also includes resident alphabeta T cells from normal skin. Patients shared TCRs less clearly than mice did, possibly owing to HLA.

This clone was detected only a few times. Antigen: not known. Sequencing used cDNA as its template, made by extracting RNA and reverse transcribing it. Clones were read by immunoSEQ multiplex PCR, and TCRdb kept only the in-frame ones, dropping some. The sample records about 180,000 clones, almost 65% being singletons. PBMC-derived CD4+ and CD8+ T cells were sorted. V gave up 3 bases and J gave up 6 bases, with 15 bases separating them. Germline lookup yields CDR1 MGHDK and CDR2 SYGVNS. The CDR3 sequence is 15 residues long. The starting material was CD4+ T cells sorted from blood, obtained at week 0. The receptor was derived from a human donor with alopecia areata. The V gene is TRBV25-1, the J gene TRBJ1-5; D ambiguous. The CDR3 coding sequence is TGTGCCAGCAGTGACGGTCGGGTCTTCGGTCAGCCCCAGCATTTT. Encoded protein: CASSDGRVFGQPQHF.